The 24 T cell receptor beta chains listed next were all sequenced from one sample in a study of CD8 T cells in Susac syndrome. The authors reverse transcribed roughly 0.5 to 1 ug RNA with random hexamers. TCRdb redid the calling of the immunoSEQ multiplex PCR reads with MiXCR, one entry per CDR3 protein. The sample has some 130,000 distinct CDR3 sequences, 94% seen once; the top ten hold approximately 0.12%. The sample consisted of CD4+ T cells from PBMCs. The receptors were gathered from a human donor with multiple sclerosis.

The chain employs TRBV5-1 and TRBJ2-2; 11 nucleotides agree with TRBD1. V lost 3 bases to trimming and J lost 9 bases; unmatched junction nucleotides: 4. This CDR3 is built from 14 residues. The germline V gene has CDR1 SGHRS and CDR2 YFSETQ. The CDR3 sequence is CASSWTGGERELFF. The CDR3 DNA is TGCGCCAGCAGCTGGACAGGGGGCGAGAGGGAGCTGTTTTTT.

The chain carries TRBV7-9 and TRBJ2-2, with a possible D match to TRBD1 (6 bases). The CDR3 loop spans 15 amino acids. Trimming left V 4 bases short and J 6 bases short, with 15 bases between. Germline-derived CDR1 and CDR2 are SEHNR and FQNEAQ (reference sequence). The CDR3 DNA follows: TGTGCCAGCAGCTCTTCAGGGGTGGTTGCCGGGGAGCTGTTTTTT. It codes for CASSSSGVVAGELFF. Variable domain in full (rest from reference TRBV7-9 and TRBJ2-2): DTGVSQNPRHKITKRGQNVTFRCDPISEHNRLYWYRQTLGQGPEFLTYFQNEAQLEKSRLLSDRFSAERPKGSFSTLEIQRTEQGDSAMYLCASSSSGVVAGELFFGEGSRLTVL.

The rearrangement links TRBV30 to TRBJ1-2; TRBD1 is a possible D gene (6 bases). The V end lost 2 bases, the J end lost 3 bases, and 13 bases lay between the germline ends. Germline loops: CDR1 GTSNPN, CDR2 SVGIG (reference sequence). This CDR3 is built from 14 residues. The CDR3 DNA reads as TGTGCCTGGAGTTCCCGGGGGGCTTACTATGGCTACACCTTC. Encoded protein: CAWSSRGAYYGYTF.

This chain joins TRBV12-3 or TRBV12-4 and TRBJ2-1; 11 bases are a match to TRBD2. Unmatched junction bases numbered 5, after V lost 6 bases and J lost 7 bases. The CDR3 consists of 14 residues. CDR3 DNA: TGTGCCAGCAGGCTAGCGGGGGGTATTAATGAGCAGTTCTTC. Its translation: CASRLAGGINEQFF.

V usage is TRBV29-1 and J usage is TRBJ2-3, with D possibly matching TRBD2 (6 bases). Germline CDR1 and CDR2: SQVTM and ANQGSEA. The CDR3 totals 13 residues. The V end lost 6 bases, the J end lost 0 bases, and 10 bases lay between the germline ends. The CDR3 is CSVTGTSTDTQYF. In nucleotides, the CDR3 is TGCAGCGTCACCGGGACTAGCACAGATACGCAGTATTTT.

This chain joins TRBV9 and TRBJ1-2; 7 nucleotides match TRBD1. CDR1 and CDR2 (germline): SGDLS, YYNGEE. With V trimmed by 4 bases and J by 4 bases, 4 bases remained unmatched. CDR3 length: 13 residues. CDR3 in amino acids: CASSLRQGYGYTF. CDR3 sequence (DNA): TGTGCCAGCAGCCTCAGACAGGGCTATGGCTACACCTTC.

The rearrangement links TRBV3-1 to TRBJ2-7; no clear D gene. The CDR3 runs to 13 residues. The germline V gene encodes CDR1 LGHDT and CDR2 YNNKEL (reference sequence). The germline V and J ends were trimmed by 2 bases and 2 bases, with 7 bases remaining between them. CDR3 in DNA: TGTGCCAGCAGCCAAAGTACCCCCTACGAGCAGTACTTC. This codes for CASSQSTPYEQYF.

V gene TRBV19 combines with J gene TRBJ1-1; D is possibly TRBD1 (6 bases). The CDR3 is 16 amino acids. CDR1 and CDR2 (germline): LNHDA, SQIVND (reference sequence). Trimming shortened V by 6 bases and J by 0 bases, and 17 bases separated the two germline ends. CDR3 sequence reads: CASRGLDSLMNTEAFF. The CDR3 DNA reads as TGTGCCAGTAGGGGTTTGGACAGTCTCATGAACACTGAAGCTTTCTTT.

The chain couples TRBV19 to TRBJ2-3; 8 positions agree with TRBD2. The germline CDR1 and CDR2 sequences are LNHDA and SQIVND (reference sequence). Trimming cost V 5 bases and J 4 bases; bases outside gene matches: 5. This CDR3 is 14 amino acids long. The chain's CDR3 is CASSGVAGPDTQYF. In DNA form, the CDR3 reads TGTGCCAGTAGTGGAGTAGCGGGACCAGATACGCAGTATTTT.

Note on this clonotype: The DNA is left out, because the CDR3 cannot be placed on it with certainty; the CDR3 is given as TCRdb lists it. The V and J genes are TRBV27 and TRBJ1-5; the D call of TRBD1 is as the table states it, not checked on the DNA. The CDR3 is made up of 16 amino acids, end residues included. CDR1 and CDR2 (germline): MNHEY, SMNVEV (reference sequence). This CDR3 is CASSSSGGLSNQPQHF.

V is TRBV20-1 and J is TRBJ2-7; 9 nucleotides align to TRBD2. V was clipped by 4 bases and J by 2 bases; unmatched bases: 6. Germline CDR1 reads DFQATT; CDR2 reads SNEGSKA (reference sequence). The CDR3 runs 14 residues. The CDR3 region is CSAMPSGVTYEQYF. The CDR3 DNA sequence: TGCAGTGCTATGCCTAGCGGGGTTACCTACGAGCAGTACTTC.

This clonotype turned up a few times. This chain uses TRBV7-3 with TRBJ2-3, with 9 bases aligning to TRBD2. The junction had 0 bases not matched to a gene; V was cut back by 4 bases and J by 1 base. Germline V lookup: CDR1 SGHTA, CDR2 FQGTGA. CDR3 size: 14 residues. CDR3 nucleotides: TGTGCCAGCAGCTGGACTAGCGGCACAGATACGCAGTATTTT. Amino acids: CASSWTSGTDTQYF.

This rearrangement joins TRBV10-3 to TRBJ2-3; D possibly matches TRBD1 or TRBD2 (6 bases each). Looked up from germline, CDR1 is ENHRY and CDR2 is SYGVKD. The V and J ends lost 11 bases and 0 bases respectively, with 12 bases between them. There are 13 residues in the CDR3. The DNA for the CDR3 is TGTGCCCTAAGGGGGGCGAGCACAGATACGCAGTATTTT. As protein: CALRGASTDTQYF.

The rearrangement uses TRBV2 and TRBJ2-2, with 8 bases identical to TRBD2. This CDR3 comprises 17 residues. Losses at the gene ends were 2 bases for V and 4 bases for J; bases not matched to a gene: 9. Germline CDR1 SNHLY, CDR2 FYNNEI. The CDR3 loop reads CASSEIIGRDVTGELFF. The DNA of the CDR3 is TGTGCCAGCAGTGAAATTATCGGGAGGGACGTCACCGGGGAGCTGTTTTTT.

The chain has TRBV18 and TRBJ1-1; 9 bases fit TRBD1. The CDR3 contains 14 residues. Germline V gives CDR1 KGHSH, CDR2 LQKENI. The trim removed 3 bases at V and 8 bases at J, leaving 7 bases unmatched. CDR3 in DNA: TGTGCCAGCTCACCTTTCGGGACAGGGTCCGAAGCTTTCTTT. Its protein product is CASSPFGTGSEAFF.

The V call is TRBV12-3 or TRBV12-4, the J call TRBJ1-5; D ambiguous. This CDR3 spans 13 amino acids. V lost 7 bases and J lost 4, with 11 bases in between. The CDR3 reads CASNPDPNQPQHF. The CDR3 nucleotides read TGTGCCAGCAACCCCGACCCAAATCAGCCCCAGCATTTT.

This chain joins TRBV30 and TRBJ1-1; D unclear. This CDR3 is 14 amino acids long. Germline V gene sequence: CDR1 GTSNPN, CDR2 SVGIG (reference sequence). V dropped 3 bases and J dropped 5 bases, with 16 bases sitting between them. As DNA, the CDR3 is TGTGCCTGGAGATCCCTAGGCTCTCGGACTGAAGCTTTCTTT. It translates to CAWRSLGSRTEAFF.

The chain couples TRBV12-3 or TRBV12-4 to TRBJ2-2; D may be TRBD2 (5 bases). The CDR3 covers 16 residues. Trimming removed 6 bases at V and 0 bases at J, with 14 bases between. This CDR3 reads CASSPLGAANTGELFF. The DNA of the CDR3 is TGTGCCAGCAGCCCCTTGGGAGCGGCGAACACCGGGGAGCTGTTTTTT.

The chain carries TRBV3-1 and TRBJ1-1; the match to TRBD1 covers 7 bases. J lost 8 bases, V lost 6 bases, and 6 bases had no gene match. Germline CDR1 and CDR2: LGHDT and YNNKEL (reference sequence). The CDR3 spans 12 residues. CDR3 region: CASRQGLGEAFF. In DNA, the CDR3 is TGTGCCAGCAGACAGGGGCTGGGGGAAGCTTTCTTT. Based on the CDR3 plus reference TRBV3-1 and TRBJ1-1, the full variable domain is DTAVSQTPKYLVTQMGNDKSIKCEQNLGHDTMYWYKQDSKKFLKIMFSYNNKELIINETVPNRFSPKSPDKAHLNLHINSLELGDSAVYFCASRQGLGEAFFGQGTRLTVV.

This clonotype was detected once. The rearrangement uses TRBV28 and TRBJ1-2; the match to TRBD1 covers 8 bases. CDR1 and CDR2 (germline): MDHEN, SYDVKM. The CDR3 spans 13 residues. The J segment lost 2 bases and the V segment lost 10 bases, leaving 6 bases of the junction unmatched. The chain's CDR3 is CATQDRANYGYTF. The CDR3 bases are TGTGCCACCCAGGACAGGGCAAACTATGGCTACACCTTC.

This sequence joins TRBV7-3 and TRBJ1-6; D is undetermined. V was pared by 6 bases and J by 7 bases, with 16 bases between. Germline loops: CDR1 SGHTA, CDR2 FQGTGA. The CDR3 covers 15 residues. Here the CDR3 reads CASSEGSPPNSPLHF. The CDR3 nucleotides are TGTGCCAGCAGTGAGGGTTCCCCGCCCAATTCACCCCTCCACTTT.

J is TRBJ1-3 and V is TRBV7-9; D is unclear. The V end was cut by 4 bases, the J end by 3 bases, with 4 bases between. Germline V gene data show CDR1 as SEHNR and CDR2 as FQNEAQ (reference sequence). This CDR3 has 12 residues. CDR3 amino acids: CASSSFGNTIYF. The CDR3, as DNA: TGTGCCAGCAGCTCGTTTGGAAACACCATATATTTT.

The chain links TRBV5-6 to TRBJ1-1; D not certain. Germline assignment: CDR1 SGHDT and CDR2 YYEEEE. The CDR3 spans 12 residues. The V end was cut by 7 bases, the J end by 4 bases, with 11 bases between. As DNA, the CDR3 is TGTGCCAGCCGATTTCGGGGCACTGAAGCTTTCTTT. Amino acids: CASRFRGTEAFF.

The chain is built from TRBV4-2 and TRBJ2-7, with D perhaps matching TRBD2 (6 bases). The germline V and J ends were trimmed by 4 bases and 5 bases, with 12 bases remaining between them. From germline, CDR1 is LGHNA and CDR2 YNFKEQ. The CDR3 totals 13 residues. CDR3 nucleotide sequence: TGTGCCAGCAGCCCGGCTCGGGGGAACGAGCAGTACTTC. Translated, it gives CASSPARGNEQYF.